The source of this T cell receptor beta chain is a study of naive and memory T cell subsets. Ten or more counts support this clonotype. The beta constant-region primer was an equimolar mix of two oligonucleotides covering TRBC1 and TRBC2. One entry per CDR3 protein, called by TCRdb with MiXCR from the UMI-ligation and nested PCR reads. The profile shows some 150,000 distinct CDR3 sequences, about 15% of them singletons. Per the germline V gene, CDR1 is KGHSH and CDR2 is LQKENI. Trimming removed 3 bases from V and 6 bases from J, with 9 bases in between. The CDR3 loop spans 12 amino acids. The rearrangement links TRBV18 to TRBJ2-7, with D tentatively TRBD2 (5 bases). This TCR came from a human donor in good health. The sequencing sample was made of naive CD4+ T cells from blood. DNA of the CDR3: TGTGCCAGCTCACCTACGGGGTTCGAGCAGTACTTC. It encodes CASSPTGFEQYF.